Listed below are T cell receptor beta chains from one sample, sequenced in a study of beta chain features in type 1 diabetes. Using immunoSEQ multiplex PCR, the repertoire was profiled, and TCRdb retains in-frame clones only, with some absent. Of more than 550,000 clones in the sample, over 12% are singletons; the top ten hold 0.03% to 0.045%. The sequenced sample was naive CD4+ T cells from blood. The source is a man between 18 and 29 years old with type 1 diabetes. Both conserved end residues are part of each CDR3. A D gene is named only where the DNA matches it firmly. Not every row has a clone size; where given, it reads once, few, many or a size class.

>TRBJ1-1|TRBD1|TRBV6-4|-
TGTGCCAGCAGTGACTCGACTTACAGGGGGCCTGAAGCTTTCTTT
CASSDSTYRGPEAFF
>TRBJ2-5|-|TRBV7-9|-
TGTGCCAGCAGCTCTTACGAGACCCAGTACTTC
CASSSYETQYF
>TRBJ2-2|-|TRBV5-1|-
TGCGCCAGCAGCTTGGGAGGGACAAACACCGGGGAGCTGTTTTTT
CASSLGGTNTGELFF
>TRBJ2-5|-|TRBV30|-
TGTGCCTGGACCTACGTGCGGGAGACCCAGTACTTC
CAWTYVRETQYF
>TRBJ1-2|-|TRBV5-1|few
TGCGCCAGCAGCCCCCTACAGTATCAAGCTAACTATGGCTACACCTTC
CASSPLQYQANYGYTF
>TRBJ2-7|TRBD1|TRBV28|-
TGTGCCGGGGGACAGGGAGCCTACGAGCAGTACTTC
CAGGQGAYEQYF
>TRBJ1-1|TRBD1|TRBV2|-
TGTGCCAGCAAGGCAAGGTTATGGACAGGGACAAACACTGAAGCTTTCTTT
CASKARLWTGTNTEAFF
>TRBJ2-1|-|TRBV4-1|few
TGCGCCAGCAGCCTCGGGGGACAGCTAAACAATGAGCAGTTCTTC
CASSLGGQLNNEQFF
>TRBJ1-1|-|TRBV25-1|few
TGTGCCAGCAGTGAATATTACAAGGGTGAAGCTTTCTTT
CASSEYYKGEAFF
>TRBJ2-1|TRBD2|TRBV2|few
TGTGCCAGCAGGGCCGGGACTAGCGGATACAATGAGCAGTTCTTC
CASRAGTSGYNEQFF
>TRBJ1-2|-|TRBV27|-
TGTGCCAGCAGTTTACGAGGGAACTATGGCTACACCTTC
CASSLRGNYGYTF
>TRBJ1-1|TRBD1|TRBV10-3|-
TGTGCCATCAGTGTCCTCCCTATACAGGGGCTTGAAGCTTTCTTT
CAISVLPIQGLEAFF
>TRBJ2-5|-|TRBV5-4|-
TGTGCCAGCAGCCGGCGATCGGTCGGGGAAGAGACCCAGTACTTC
CASSRRSVGEETQYF
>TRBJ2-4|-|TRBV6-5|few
TGTGCCAGCAGCCCAACCTCTGTAGCCAAAAACATTCAGTACTTC
CASSPTSVAKNIQYF
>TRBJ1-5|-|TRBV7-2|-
TGTGCCAGCAGCCAGGTACAGGGAAGGGGAAGCAATCAGCCCCAGCATTTT
CASSQVQGRGSNQPQHF
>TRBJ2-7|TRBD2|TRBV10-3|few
TGTGCCATCAGTGTCTCTAGCGGCGGCTCCTACGAGCAGTACTTC
CAISVSSGGSYEQYF
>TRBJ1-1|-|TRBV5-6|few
TGTGCCAGCAGCTTGGTGGCAGGTCTGAACACTGAAGCTTTCTTT
CASSLVAGLNTEAFF
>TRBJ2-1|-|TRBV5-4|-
TGTGCCAGCAGCTTGGGTCTAGCGGGACAGGATGAGCAGTTCTTC
CASSLGLAGQDEQFF
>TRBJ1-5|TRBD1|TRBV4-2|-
TGTGCCAGCAGCCAAGCGTCAGGGGGCGGCAATCAGCCCCAGCATTTT
CASSQASGGGNQPQHF
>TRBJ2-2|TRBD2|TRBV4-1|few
TGCGCCAGCAGCCAACCGGGACTAGTCGGGGAGCTGTTTTTT
CASSQPGLVGELFF